These T cell receptor beta chains were read from a single sample in a study of cytotoxic CD8 clonotypes in ibrutinib-treated CLL. TCRdb keeps only in-frame clones here, not all; method: immunoSEQ multiplex PCR. The sample consists of 110,000 to 150,000 clones, approximately 90% of them appearing once. The sequences come from PBMCs, collected after 12 months of ibrutinib treatment. The receptors here all came from a human donor with chronic lymphocytic leukemia. CDR3s include the opening cysteine and the closing phenylalanine or tryptophan. Each record gives: V gene, D gene, clone size, J gene, CDR3 DNA, CDR3 protein. A D gene is named only where the DNA matches it firmly. Size tells how often a clone was seen (once, few, many) or the class of an expanded clone, and some rows leave it out.

v_gene: TRBV4-3; d_gene: -; abundance: -; j_gene: TRBJ2-5; CDR3nt: TGCGCCAGCAGCCAAGCTTATAGCGTCCAAGAGACCCAGTACTTC; CDR3aa: CASSQAYSVQETQYF
v_gene: TRBV19; d_gene: -; abundance: once; j_gene: TRBJ1-1; CDR3nt: TGTGCCAGTAGTCCCCACGGACAAGTCACTGAAGCTTTCTTT; CDR3aa: CASSPHGQVTEAFF
v_gene: TRBV7-3; d_gene: -; abundance: -; j_gene: TRBJ2-2; CDR3nt: TGTGCCAGCAGCGCCTACTACACCGGGGAGCTGTTTTTT; CDR3aa: CASSAYYTGELFF
v_gene: TRBV6-5; d_gene: -; abundance: -; j_gene: TRBJ1-1; CDR3nt: TGTGCCAGCAGTTGCTCTGTGAACACTGAAGCTTTCTTT; CDR3aa: CASSCSVNTEAFF
v_gene: TRBV11-2; d_gene: -; abundance: -; j_gene: TRBJ2-7; CDR3nt: TGTGCCAGCAGGATAAACCCCGGGTCTCAAATCTACGAGCAGTACTTC; CDR3aa: CASRINPGSQIYEQYF
v_gene: TRBV28; d_gene: -; abundance: -; j_gene: TRBJ2-7; CDR3nt: TGTGCCAGCAGACAGGGTCCGGTTTACTCCTACGAGCAGTACTTC; CDR3aa: CASRQGPVYSYEQYF
v_gene: TRBV28; d_gene: TRBD1; abundance: -; j_gene: TRBJ1-1; CDR3nt: TGTGCCAGCAGTAGCCGGGGGACAGGGGACACTGAAGCTTTCTTT; CDR3aa: CASSSRGTGDTEAFF
v_gene: TRBV2; d_gene: -; abundance: -; j_gene: TRBJ1-5; CDR3nt: TGTGCCAGCAGCCCGACAGCCAGCAATCAGCCCCAGCATTTT; CDR3aa: CASSPTASNQPQHF
v_gene: TRBV6-1; d_gene: -; abundance: -; j_gene: TRBJ1-1; CDR3nt: TGTGCCAATGGACGTAACACTGAAGCTTTCTTT; CDR3aa: CANGRNTEAFF
v_gene: TRBV6-6; d_gene: -; abundance: few; j_gene: TRBJ1-1; CDR3nt: TGTGCCAGCAGAACCACGGAGGACACTGAAGCTTTCTTT; CDR3aa: CASRTTEDTEAFF
v_gene: TRBV7-9; d_gene: -; abundance: -; j_gene: TRBJ2-7; CDR3nt: TGTGCCAGCAGCTCCGTCAATAACCAGCAGTACTTC; CDR3aa: CASSSVNNQQYF
v_gene: TRBV19; d_gene: -; abundance: -; j_gene: TRBJ2-3; CDR3nt: TGTGCCAGTAGTATTGAAGGAGGAGTGTCAGATACGCAGTATTTT; CDR3aa: CASSIEGGVSDTQYF
v_gene: TRBV10-3; d_gene: TRBD1; abundance: -; j_gene: TRBJ1-1; CDR3nt: TGTGCCATCAATACAGGGGACACTGAAGCTTTCTTT; CDR3aa: CAINTGDTEAFF
v_gene: TRBV29-1; d_gene: -; abundance: -; j_gene: TRBJ2-7; CDR3nt: TGCAGCTCACAGACAAATACCTACGAGCAGTACTTC; CDR3aa: CSSQTNTYEQYF
v_gene: TRBV9; d_gene: -; abundance: -; j_gene: TRBJ2-7; CDR3nt: TGTGCCAGCAGCCCCGACTCAAGATACGAGCAGTACTTC; CDR3aa: CASSPDSRYEQYF
v_gene: TRBV5-8; d_gene: TRBD1; abundance: -; j_gene: TRBJ2-5; CDR3nt: TGTGCCAGCGCGTCCGGACAGGGCCAAGAGACCCAGTACTTC; CDR3aa: CASASGQGQETQYF
v_gene: TRBV2; d_gene: TRBD1; abundance: -; j_gene: TRBJ2-7; CDR3nt: TGTGCCACCGGGATGGACAGGGCAAGCGAGCAGTACTTC; CDR3aa: CATGMDRASEQYF
v_gene: TRBV7-9; d_gene: -; abundance: -; j_gene: TRBJ1-2; CDR3nt: TGTGCCAGCAGCTTAATCCCGGACGGACATGGCTACACCTTC; CDR3aa: CASSLIPDGHGYTF
v_gene: TRBV21-1; d_gene: -; abundance: -; j_gene: TRBJ1-5; CDR3nt: TGTGCCAGCAGCAGAAGAACCGACAGGGCCAATCGGTGCAATCAGCCCCAGCATTTT; CDR3aa: CASSRRTDRANRCNQPQHF
v_gene: TRBV5-6; d_gene: -; abundance: -; j_gene: TRBJ2-5; CDR3nt: TGTGCCAGCAGCTCAATGGAGACCCAGTACTTC; CDR3aa: CASSSMETQYF
v_gene: TRBV9; d_gene: -; abundance: -; j_gene: TRBJ2-3; CDR3nt: TGTGCCAGCAGCAGAGGAGGAACAGAAAATACGCAGTATTTT; CDR3aa: CASSRGGTENTQYF
v_gene: TRBV7-2; d_gene: -; abundance: -; j_gene: TRBJ2-7; CDR3nt: TGTGCCAGCAGCCCTAATTCCTACGAGCAGTACTTC; CDR3aa: CASSPNSYEQYF
v_gene: TRBV28; d_gene: TRBD2; abundance: -; j_gene: TRBJ2-1; CDR3nt: TGTGCCAGCAGTTTATCCGTAGGGACTAGCGGGCCTAGCTCCTACAATGAGCAGTTCTTC; CDR3aa: CASSLSVGTSGPSSYNEQFF
v_gene: TRBV7-2; d_gene: TRBD2; abundance: -; j_gene: TRBJ2-1; CDR3nt: TGTGCCAGCAGCTTAGGGAGGACTAGCGGGATAGTAGGTGAGCAGTTCTTC; CDR3aa: CASSLGRTSGIVGEQFF
v_gene: TRBV29-1; d_gene: TRBD1; abundance: -; j_gene: TRBJ1-4; CDR3nt: TGCAGCGTCGGGACAGGTGAAAAACTGTTTTTT; CDR3aa: CSVGTGEKLFF
v_gene: TRBV6-6; d_gene: -; abundance: -; j_gene: TRBJ1-2; CDR3nt: TGTGCCAGCAAAGGAGGAGACTATGGCTACACCTTC; CDR3aa: CASKGGDYGYTF
v_gene: TRBV5-5; d_gene: TRBD2; abundance: once; j_gene: TRBJ2-7; CDR3nt: TGTGCCAGCAGCTTGTCGGTCCCGGGACTAGCGGGACGTACCTACGAGCAGTACTTC; CDR3aa: CASSLSVPGLAGRTYEQYF
v_gene: TRBV27; d_gene: -; abundance: -; j_gene: TRBJ2-1; CDR3nt: TGTGCCATCCGTTGGAAGGGTGAGCAGTTCTTC; CDR3aa: CAIRWKGEQFF
v_gene: TRBV6-1; d_gene: -; abundance: -; j_gene: TRBJ2-7; CDR3nt: TGTGCCAGCAGTGGTCCCTACGAGCAGTACTTC; CDR3aa: CASSGPYEQYF
v_gene: TRBV9; d_gene: -; abundance: once; j_gene: TRBJ1-3; CDR3nt: TGTGCCAGCAGCGTAGAAGGGACCTCTGGAAACACCATATATTTT; CDR3aa: CASSVEGTSGNTIYF
v_gene: TRBV7-2; d_gene: TRBD2; abundance: -; j_gene: TRBJ2-1; CDR3nt: TGTGCCAGCAGCTTGCGGCGGGAGGATTACAATGAGCAGTTCTTC; CDR3aa: CASSLRREDYNEQFF
v_gene: TRBV6-6; d_gene: -; abundance: -; j_gene: TRBJ2-2; CDR3nt: TGTGCCAGCAGTTACTCGAGTGGGGGCCACGGGGAGCTGTTTTTT; CDR3aa: CASSYSSGGHGELFF
v_gene: TRBV6-6; d_gene: -; abundance: -; j_gene: TRBJ2-7; CDR3nt: TGTGCCAGCAGCCCCGTAAGTTACGAGCAGTACTTC; CDR3aa: CASSPVSYEQYF
v_gene: TRBV4-1; d_gene: -; abundance: -; j_gene: TRBJ1-4; CDR3nt: TGCGCCAGCAGCCAAGCCGGGACACCGAATAATGAAAAACTGTTTTTT; CDR3aa: CASSQAGTPNNEKLFF
v_gene: TRBV29-1; d_gene: TRBD2; abundance: -; j_gene: TRBJ2-1; CDR3nt: TGCAGCGTTGAAGACGGACTAGCGGGAGGCCCAGAGTTCTTC; CDR3aa: CSVEDGLAGGPEFF
v_gene: TRBV28; d_gene: -; abundance: -; j_gene: TRBJ2-1; CDR3nt: TGTGCCAGCAGCTATCCGGGACACTCCTACAATGAGCAGTTCTTC; CDR3aa: CASSYPGHSYNEQFF
v_gene: TRBV7-9; d_gene: TRBD1; abundance: -; j_gene: TRBJ1-2; CDR3nt: TGTGCCAGCAGCCACCGGGACAGGGCCGGCTACACCTTC; CDR3aa: CASSHRDRAGYTF
v_gene: TRBV7-3; d_gene: TRBD2; abundance: -; j_gene: TRBJ2-3; CDR3nt: TGTGCCAGCAGCCCGACTAGCGGGAGTCTAGATACGCAGTATTTT; CDR3aa: CASSPTSGSLDTQYF
v_gene: TRBV28; d_gene: -; abundance: -; j_gene: TRBJ2-1; CDR3nt: TGTGCCAGCAGTTTAAGGATGGACTATCGGGAGCAGTTCTTC; CDR3aa: CASSLRMDYREQFF
v_gene: TRBV6-5; d_gene: -; abundance: -; j_gene: TRBJ2-1; CDR3nt: TGTGCCAGCAGCCTACAAACGAAGCAGTTCTTC; CDR3aa: CASSLQTKQFF
v_gene: TRBV4-3; d_gene: -; abundance: -; j_gene: TRBJ2-5; CDR3nt: TGCGCCAGCAGCCACCTGCGGGAAGAGACCCAGTACTTC; CDR3aa: CASSHLREETQYF
v_gene: TRBV27; d_gene: -; abundance: -; j_gene: TRBJ2-6; CDR3nt: TGTGCCAGCAGTCAGGCTGGGGCCAACGTCCTGACTTTC; CDR3aa: CASSQAGANVLTF